This T cell receptor (beta chain) was identified in a study of glioma-infiltrating T cells. About this clonotype itself: Antigen specificity is unknown.

The V end was cut by 7 bases, the J end by 8 bases, with 17 bases between. Looked up from germline, CDR1 is LNHDA and CDR2 is SQIVND (reference sequence). This CDR3 comprises 14 residues. Study-wide results and limits: Above-expected tissue-blood divergence occurred in all gliomas, most in low-grade ones. CDR3 overlap between tissue and blood was very small.

Amplification of TCR alpha and beta CDR3 regions from RNA used iRepertoire nested multiplex PCR. Input was about 100-450 ng of tissue mRNA or PBMC total RNA. MiXCR was run by TCRdb on the multiplex PCR reads, yielding one entry per CDR3 protein. The table has around 130,000 distinct CDR3 sequences, around 25% seen once. This chain uses TRBV19 with TRBJ1-4, with a tentative D call TRBD1 (5 bases). The sequence derives from a human donor with low-grade glioma or glioblastoma, undergoing nonglioma brain surgery, or in good health (not recorded which). The source material was glioma tissue, nonneoplastic brain tissue, or PBMCs (not recorded which). CDR3 loop: CASIQPGAHEKLFF. The CDR3, as DNA: TGTGCCAGTATCCAACCTGGGGCGCACGAAAAACTGTTTTTT.